This TCR beta chain was captured by sequencing in a study of regulatory T cells in long-lasting Graves disease. The time point: persistent/refractory GD, antithyroid drugs over 5 years with positive TRAb. Extracted PBMC RNA gave rise to the TCR library. General study results and limits: Sample size was small, which may have lowered accuracy. Repertoires from persistent disease leaned toward TRBV28, TRBJ1-2 and TRBJ2-5.

Investigators prepared the TCR beta libraries by applying iRepertoire HTBI primers and Arm-PCR of CDR3 regions. Each CDR3 protein is one row after TCRdb ran MiXCR on the multiplex PCR reads. This sample carries around 500,000 distinct CDR3 sequences, under 25% of them seen once, and the ten largest clones take 7% to 9.5%. The germline V and J ends were trimmed by 6 bases and 8 bases, with 4 bases remaining between them. This CDR3 spans 9 amino acids. Germline loops: CDR1 ENHRY, CDR2 SYGVKD. A remark on this clonotype: Its antigen is unknown.

Here the sequenced sample was peripheral blood mononuclear cells (PBMCs), taken when the disease was refractory, from a patient treated with antithyroid drugs. This TCR was sampled from a female donor with Graves disease. The J gene is TRBJ1-1, the V gene TRBV10-3; unclear D gene. The CDR3 region is CAIRVEAFF. CDR3 nucleotides: TGTGCCATCAGGGTCGAAGCTTTCTTT.